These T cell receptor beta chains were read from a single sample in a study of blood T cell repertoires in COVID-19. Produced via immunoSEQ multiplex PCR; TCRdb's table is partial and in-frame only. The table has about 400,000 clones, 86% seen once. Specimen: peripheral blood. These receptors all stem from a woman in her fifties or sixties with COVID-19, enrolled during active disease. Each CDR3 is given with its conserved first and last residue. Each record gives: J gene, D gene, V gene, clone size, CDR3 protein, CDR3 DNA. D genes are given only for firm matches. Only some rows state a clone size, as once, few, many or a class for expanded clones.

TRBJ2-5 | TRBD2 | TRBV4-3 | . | CASSQEYVAGGSSETQYF | TGCGCCAGCAGCCAAGAATATGTGGCGGGGGGCAGTTCGGAGACCCAGTACTTC
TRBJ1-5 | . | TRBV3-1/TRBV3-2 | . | CASSQGLGIVQPQHF | TGTGCCAGCAGCCAGGGACTCGGAATTGTTCAGCCCCAGCATTTT
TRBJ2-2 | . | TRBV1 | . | CTSSSRGGGGELFF | TGCACCAGCAGCTCCCGGGGGGGCGGCGGGGAGCTGTTTTTT
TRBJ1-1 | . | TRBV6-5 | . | CASSYAQGYTEAFF | TGTGCCAGCAGTTACGCCCAGGGGTACACTGAAGCTTTCTTT
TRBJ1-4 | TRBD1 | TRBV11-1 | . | CASSKEGAGNEKLFF | TGTGCCAGCAGCAAAGAGGGGGCTGGAAACGAAAAACTGTTTTTT
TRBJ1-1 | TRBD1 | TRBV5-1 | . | CASRGQGGTEAFF | TGCGCCAGCAGGGGACAGGGGGGCACTGAAGCTTTCTTT
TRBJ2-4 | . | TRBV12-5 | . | CASGLVEGGDIQYF | TGTGCTAGTGGTTTGGTAGAGGGGGGGGACATTCAGTACTTC
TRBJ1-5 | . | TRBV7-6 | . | CASSLDRGAHQPQHF | TGTGCCAGCAGCTTAGATCGGGGGGCGCATCAGCCCCAGCATTTT
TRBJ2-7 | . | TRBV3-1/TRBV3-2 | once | CASRQTGFEQYF | TGTGCCAGCAGGCAGACAGGTTTCGAGCAGTACTTC
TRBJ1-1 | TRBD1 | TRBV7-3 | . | CASSLTGGLENTEAFF | TGTGCCAGCAGCTTGACAGGGGGGCTAGAGAACACTGAAGCTTTCTTT
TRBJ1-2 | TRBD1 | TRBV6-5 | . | CASSSPGQGAYGYTF | TGTGCCAGCAGTTCGCCGGGACAGGGAGCCTATGGCTACACCTTC
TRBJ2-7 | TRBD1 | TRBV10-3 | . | CAISRQGAYEQYF | TGTGCCATCAGTAGGCAGGGGGCCTACGAGCAGTACTTC
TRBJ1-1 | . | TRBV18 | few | CASSQGDTEAFF | TGTGCCAGCTCACAGGGAGACACTGAAGCTTTCTTT
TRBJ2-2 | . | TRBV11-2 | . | CASSLASYTGELFF | TGTGCCAGCAGCTTAGCCAGTTACACCGGGGAGCTGTTTTTT
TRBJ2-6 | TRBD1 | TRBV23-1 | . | CASLPPGGRGRANVLTF | TGCGCCTCTCTCCCCCCAGGGGGCCGGGGACGGGCCAACGTCCTGACTTTC
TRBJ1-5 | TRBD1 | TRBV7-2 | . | CASSYLQGGQGPQHF | TGTGCCAGCAGCTACCTACAGGGGGGTCAGGGGCCCCAGCATTTT
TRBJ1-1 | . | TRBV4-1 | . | CASSQGDRQNTEAFF | TGCGCCAGCAGCCAAGGAGACAGACAGAACACTGAAGCTTTCTTT
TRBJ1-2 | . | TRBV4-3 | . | CASSQDWRGDYGYTF | TGCGCCAGCAGCCAAGATTGGCGGGGTGACTATGGCTACACCTTC
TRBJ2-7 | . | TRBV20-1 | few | CSAPQGTREYF | TGCAGTGCTCCGCAGGGGACACGGGAGTACTTC
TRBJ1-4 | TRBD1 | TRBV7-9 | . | CASSLAGTDNEKLFF | TGTGCCAGCAGCTTAGCCGGGACAGATAATGAAAAACTGTTTTTT
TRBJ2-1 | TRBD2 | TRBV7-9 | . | CASSLAGLAGHNEQFF | TGTGCCAGCAGCTTAGCAGGACTAGCGGGACACAATGAGCAGTTCTTC
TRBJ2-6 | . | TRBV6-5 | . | CASSYWVGAGANVLTF | TGTGCCAGCAGTTACTGGGTGGGGGCCGGGGCCAACGTCCTGACTTTC
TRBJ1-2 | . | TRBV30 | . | CASTGINYGYTF | TGTGCCTCGACAGGAATTAACTATGGCTACACCTTC
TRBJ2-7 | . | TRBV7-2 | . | CASSLGAGGYYEQYF | TGTGCCAGCAGCTTAGGTGCAGGTGGGTACTACGAGCAGTACTTC
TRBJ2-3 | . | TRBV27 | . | CASSPFKGRRTDTQYF | TGTGCCAGCAGTCCTTTTAAGGGGCGTCGCACAGATACGCAGTATTTT
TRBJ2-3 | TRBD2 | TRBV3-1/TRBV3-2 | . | CASSAVWGGADTQYF | TGTGCCAGCAGCGCGGTTTGGGGGGGGGCAGATACGCAGTATTTT
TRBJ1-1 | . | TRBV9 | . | CASSVKGTGTEAFF | TGTGCCAGCAGCGTAAAAGGGACTGGGACTGAAGCTTTCTTT
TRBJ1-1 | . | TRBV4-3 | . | CASSQDLQGRTEAFF | TGCGCCAGCAGCCAAGATTTACAGGGAAGGACTGAAGCTTTCTTT
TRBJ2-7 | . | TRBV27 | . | CASSLSGALLSRYEQYF | TGTGCCAGCAGTTTATCGGGAGCCCTCCTTTCTCGCTACGAGCAGTACTTC
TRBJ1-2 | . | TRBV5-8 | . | CASSLPRLVYGYTF | TGTGCCAGCAGCTTGCCGAGACTGGTATATGGCTACACCTTC
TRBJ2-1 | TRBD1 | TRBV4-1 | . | CASSQGQGNEQFF | TGCGCCAGCAGCCAGGGACAGGGCAATGAGCAGTTCTTC
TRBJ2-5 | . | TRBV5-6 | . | CASSSKGVQETQYF | TGTGCCAGCAGCTCGAAGGGGGTCCAAGAGACCCAGTACTTC
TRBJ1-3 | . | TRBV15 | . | CATSLAALGNTIYF | TGTGCCACCAGCTTGGCAGCGCTTGGAAACACCATATATTTT
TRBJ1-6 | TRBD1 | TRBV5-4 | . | CASSLDLDRVTSPLHF | TGTGCCAGCAGCTTGGACCTGGACAGGGTGACTTCACCCCTCCACTTT
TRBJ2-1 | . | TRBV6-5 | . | CASSYAGEQFF | TGTGCCAGCAGTTACGCCGGGGAGCAGTTCTTC
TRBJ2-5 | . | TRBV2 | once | CASSGQGMRETQYF | TGTGCCAGCAGTGGCCAGGGTATGAGGGAGACCCAGTACTTC
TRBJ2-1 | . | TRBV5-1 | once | CASSPRAFGDNEQFF | TGCGCCAGCAGCCCGAGGGCCTTCGGGGACAATGAGCAGTTCTTC
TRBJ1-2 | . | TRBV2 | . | CASSEIGEVGYTF | TGTGCCAGCAGTGAAATTGGGGAGGTGGGCTACACCTTC